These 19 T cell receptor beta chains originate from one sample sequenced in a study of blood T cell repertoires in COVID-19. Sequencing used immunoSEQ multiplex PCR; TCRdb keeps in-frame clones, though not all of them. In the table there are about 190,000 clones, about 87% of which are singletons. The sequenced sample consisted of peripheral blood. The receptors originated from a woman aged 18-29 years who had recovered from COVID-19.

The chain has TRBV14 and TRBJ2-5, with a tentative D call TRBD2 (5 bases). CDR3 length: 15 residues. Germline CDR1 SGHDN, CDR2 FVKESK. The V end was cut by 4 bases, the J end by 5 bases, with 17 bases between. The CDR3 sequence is CASSLQKGREETQYF. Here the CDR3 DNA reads TGTGCCAGCAGCCTCCAGAAGGGAAGGGAGGAGACCCAGTACTTC.

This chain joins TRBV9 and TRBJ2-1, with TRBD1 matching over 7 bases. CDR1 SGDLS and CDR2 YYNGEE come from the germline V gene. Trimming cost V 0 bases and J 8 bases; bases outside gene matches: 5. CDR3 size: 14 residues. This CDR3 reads CASSVAYRGDEQFF. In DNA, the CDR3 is TGTGCCAGCAGCGTAGCCTACAGGGGCGATGAGCAGTTCTTC.

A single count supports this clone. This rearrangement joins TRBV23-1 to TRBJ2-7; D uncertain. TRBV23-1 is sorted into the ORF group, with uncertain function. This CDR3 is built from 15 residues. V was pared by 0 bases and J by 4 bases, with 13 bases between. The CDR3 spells CASSQSNTDSYEQYV. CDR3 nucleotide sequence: TGCGCCAGCAGTCAATCGAATACCGACTCATACGAGCAGTACGTC.

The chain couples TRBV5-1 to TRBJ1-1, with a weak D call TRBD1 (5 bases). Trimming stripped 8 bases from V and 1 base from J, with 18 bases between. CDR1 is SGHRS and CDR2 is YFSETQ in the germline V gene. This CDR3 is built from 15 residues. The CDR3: CASRSPETANTEAFF. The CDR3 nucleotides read TGCGCCAGTAGGTCGCCCGAGACAGCGAACACTGAAGCTTTCTTT. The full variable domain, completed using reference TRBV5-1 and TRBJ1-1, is KAGVTQTPRYLIKTRGQQVTLSCSPISGHRSVSWYQQTPGQGLQFLFEYFSETQRNKGNFPGRFSGRQFSNSRSEMNVSTLELGDSALYLCASRSPETANTEAFFGQGTRLTVV.

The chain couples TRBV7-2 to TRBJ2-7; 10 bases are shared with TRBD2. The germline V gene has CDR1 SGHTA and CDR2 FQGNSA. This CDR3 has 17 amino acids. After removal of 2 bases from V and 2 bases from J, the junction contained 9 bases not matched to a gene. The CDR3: CASSLSGLAGDPYEQYV. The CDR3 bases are TGTGCCAGCAGCTTATCCGGGCTAGCGGGAGACCCCTACGAGCAGTACGTC.

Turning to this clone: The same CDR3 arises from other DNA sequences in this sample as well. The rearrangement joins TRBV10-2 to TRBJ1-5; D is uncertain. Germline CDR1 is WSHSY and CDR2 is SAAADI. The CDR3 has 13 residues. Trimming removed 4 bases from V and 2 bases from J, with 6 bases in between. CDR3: CASSGQGNQPQHF. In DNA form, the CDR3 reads TGCGCCAGCAGTGGGCAGGGCAATCAGCCCCAGCATTTT.

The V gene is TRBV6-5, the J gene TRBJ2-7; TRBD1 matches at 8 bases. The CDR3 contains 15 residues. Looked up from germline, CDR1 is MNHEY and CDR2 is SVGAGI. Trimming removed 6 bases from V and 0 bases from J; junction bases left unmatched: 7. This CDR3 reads CASSPRTGSSYEQYF. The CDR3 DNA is TGTGCCAGCAGCCCCCGGACAGGGAGCTCCTACGAGCAGTACTTC.

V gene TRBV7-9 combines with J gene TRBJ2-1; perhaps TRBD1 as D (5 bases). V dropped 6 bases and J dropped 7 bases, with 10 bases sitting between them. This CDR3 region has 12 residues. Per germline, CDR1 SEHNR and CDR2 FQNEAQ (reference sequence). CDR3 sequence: CASSNPGNEQFF. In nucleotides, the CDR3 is TGTGCCAGCAGTAATCCAGGGAATGAGCAGTTCTTC.

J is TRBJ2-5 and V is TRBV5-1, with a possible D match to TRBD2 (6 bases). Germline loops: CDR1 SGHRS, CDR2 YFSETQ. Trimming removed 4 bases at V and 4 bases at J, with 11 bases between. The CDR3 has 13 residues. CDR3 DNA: TGCGCCAGCAGCGTGCTCGGGGGAGAGACCCAGTACTTC. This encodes CASSVLGGETQYF.

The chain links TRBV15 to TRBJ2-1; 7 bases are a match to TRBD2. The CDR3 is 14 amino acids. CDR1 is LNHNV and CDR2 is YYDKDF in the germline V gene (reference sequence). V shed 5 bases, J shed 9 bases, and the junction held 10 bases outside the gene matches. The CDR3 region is CATSPKSGIVEQFF. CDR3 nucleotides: TGTGCCACCAGCCCTAAGAGCGGGATAGTTGAGCAGTTCTTC.

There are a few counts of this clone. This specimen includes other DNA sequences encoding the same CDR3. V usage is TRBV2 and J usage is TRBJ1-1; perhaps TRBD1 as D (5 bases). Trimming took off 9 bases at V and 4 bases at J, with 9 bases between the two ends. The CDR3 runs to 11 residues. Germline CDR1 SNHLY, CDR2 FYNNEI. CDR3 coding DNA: TGTGCCAGTATGGGGGGCACTGAAGCTTTCTTT. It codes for CASMGGTEAFF.

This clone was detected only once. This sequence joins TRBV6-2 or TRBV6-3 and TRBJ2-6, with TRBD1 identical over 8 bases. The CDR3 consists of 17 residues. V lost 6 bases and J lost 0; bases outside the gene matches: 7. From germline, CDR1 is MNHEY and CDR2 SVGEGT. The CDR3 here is CASSRGQVSSGANVLTF. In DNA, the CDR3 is TGTGCCAGCAGCCGGGGACAGGTCAGCTCTGGGGCCAACGTCCTGACTTTC.

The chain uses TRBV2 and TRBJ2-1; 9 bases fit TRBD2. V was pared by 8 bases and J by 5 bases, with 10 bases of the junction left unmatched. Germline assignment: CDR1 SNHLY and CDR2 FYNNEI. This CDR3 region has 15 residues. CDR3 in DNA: TGTGCCAGCCAGACCTCTAGCGGGGTACACAATGAGCAGTTCTTC. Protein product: CASQTSSGVHNEQFF.

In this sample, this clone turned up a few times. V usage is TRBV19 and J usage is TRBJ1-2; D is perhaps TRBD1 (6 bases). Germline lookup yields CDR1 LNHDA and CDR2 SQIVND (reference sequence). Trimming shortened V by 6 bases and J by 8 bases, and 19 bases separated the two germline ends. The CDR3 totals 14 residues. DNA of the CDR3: TGTGCCAGTAGCGACGAGGGGGTCTCCTTCGGCTACACCTTC. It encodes CASSDEGVSFGYTF.

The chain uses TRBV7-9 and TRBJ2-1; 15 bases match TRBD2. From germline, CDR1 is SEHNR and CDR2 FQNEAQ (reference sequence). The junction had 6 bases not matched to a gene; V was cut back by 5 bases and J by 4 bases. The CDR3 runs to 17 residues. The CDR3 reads CASSPGLAGGRYNEQFF. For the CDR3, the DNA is TGTGCCAGCAGCCCTGGACTAGCGGGGGGGCGATACAATGAGCAGTTCTTC.

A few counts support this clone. CDR3 residues: CASSPPSRSSYNEQFF. The CDR3, as DNA: TGTGCCAGCTCACCACCGTCACGGAGCTCCTACAATGAGCAGTTCTTC. The chain employs TRBV18 and TRBJ2-1, with D uncertain. The CDR3 spans 16 residues. Trimming pared 0 bases from V and 0 bases from J, leaving 9 bases between. Germline CDR1 KGHSH, CDR2 LQKENI.

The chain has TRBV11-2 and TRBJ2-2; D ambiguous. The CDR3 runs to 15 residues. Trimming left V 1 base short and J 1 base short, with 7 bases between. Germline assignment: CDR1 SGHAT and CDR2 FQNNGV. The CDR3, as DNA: TGTGCCAGCAGCTTAGGCGCACTGAACACCGGGGAGCTGTTTTTT. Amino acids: CASSLGALNTGELFF.

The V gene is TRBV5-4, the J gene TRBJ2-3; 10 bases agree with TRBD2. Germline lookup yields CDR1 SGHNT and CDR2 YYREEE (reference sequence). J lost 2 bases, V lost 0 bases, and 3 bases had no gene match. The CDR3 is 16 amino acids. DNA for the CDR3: TGTGCCAGCAGCTTGGGTGGACTAGCGGCCACAGATACGCAGTATTTT. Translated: CASSLGGLAATDTQYF.

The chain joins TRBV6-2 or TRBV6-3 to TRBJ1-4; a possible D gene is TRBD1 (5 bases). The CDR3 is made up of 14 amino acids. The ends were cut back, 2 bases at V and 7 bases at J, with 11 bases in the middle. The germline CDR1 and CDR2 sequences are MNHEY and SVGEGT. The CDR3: CASSYRRDGEKLFF. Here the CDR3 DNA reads TGTGCCAGCAGTTACCGCAGGGATGGTGAAAAACTGTTTTTT.